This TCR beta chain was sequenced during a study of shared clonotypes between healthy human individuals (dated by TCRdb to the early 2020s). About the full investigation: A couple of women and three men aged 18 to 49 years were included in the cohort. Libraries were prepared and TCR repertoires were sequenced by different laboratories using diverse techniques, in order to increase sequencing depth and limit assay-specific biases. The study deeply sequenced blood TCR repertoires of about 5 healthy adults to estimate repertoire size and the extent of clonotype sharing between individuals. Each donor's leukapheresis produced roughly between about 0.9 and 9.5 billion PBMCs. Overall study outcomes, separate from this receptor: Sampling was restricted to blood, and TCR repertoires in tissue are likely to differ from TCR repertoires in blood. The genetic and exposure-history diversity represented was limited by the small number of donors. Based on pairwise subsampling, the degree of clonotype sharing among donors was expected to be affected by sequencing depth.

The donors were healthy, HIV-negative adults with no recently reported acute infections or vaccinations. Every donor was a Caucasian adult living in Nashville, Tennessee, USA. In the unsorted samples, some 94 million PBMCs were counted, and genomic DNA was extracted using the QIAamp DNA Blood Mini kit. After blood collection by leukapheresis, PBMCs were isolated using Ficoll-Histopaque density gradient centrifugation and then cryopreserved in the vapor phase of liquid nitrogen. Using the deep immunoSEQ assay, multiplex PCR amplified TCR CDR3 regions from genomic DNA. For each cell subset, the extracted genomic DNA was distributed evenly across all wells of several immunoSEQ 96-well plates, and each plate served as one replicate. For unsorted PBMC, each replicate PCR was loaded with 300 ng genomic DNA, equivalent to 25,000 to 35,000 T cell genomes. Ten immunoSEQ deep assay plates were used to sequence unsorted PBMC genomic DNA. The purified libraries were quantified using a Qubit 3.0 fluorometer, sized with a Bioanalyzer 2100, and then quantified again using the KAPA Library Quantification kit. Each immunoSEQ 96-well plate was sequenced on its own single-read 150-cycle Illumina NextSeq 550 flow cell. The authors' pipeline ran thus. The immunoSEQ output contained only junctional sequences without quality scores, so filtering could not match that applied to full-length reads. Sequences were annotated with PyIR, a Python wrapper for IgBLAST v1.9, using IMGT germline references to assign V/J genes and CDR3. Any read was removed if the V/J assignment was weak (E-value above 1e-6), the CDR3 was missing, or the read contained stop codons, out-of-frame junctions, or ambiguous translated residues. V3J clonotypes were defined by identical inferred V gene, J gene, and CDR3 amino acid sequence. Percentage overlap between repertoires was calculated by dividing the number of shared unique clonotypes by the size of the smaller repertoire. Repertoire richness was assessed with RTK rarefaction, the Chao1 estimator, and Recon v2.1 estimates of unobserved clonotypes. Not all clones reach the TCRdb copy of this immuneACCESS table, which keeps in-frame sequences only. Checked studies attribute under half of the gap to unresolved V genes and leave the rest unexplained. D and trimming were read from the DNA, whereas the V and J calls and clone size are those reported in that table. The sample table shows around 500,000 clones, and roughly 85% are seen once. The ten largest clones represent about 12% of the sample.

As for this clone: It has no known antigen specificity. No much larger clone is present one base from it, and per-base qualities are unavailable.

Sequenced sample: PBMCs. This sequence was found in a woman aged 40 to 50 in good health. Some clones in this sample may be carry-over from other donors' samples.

The CDR3 region has the sequence CAWTALGGVTDTQYF. The DNA reads as follows: TGTGCCTGGACCGCTTTGGGGGGAGTGACAGATACGCAGTATTTT. The rearranged segments are TRBV30 and TRBJ2-3; a weak D assignment points to TRBD2 (6 bases agree). A distance of 17 bases separates the germline ends of V and J, which lose 4 bases and 3 bases respectively. The germline V gene encodes CDR1 GTSNPN and CDR2 SVGIG (reference sequence). Counted from cysteine to phenylalanine, this CDR3 has 15 amino acids. Left in the record is the CDR3 DNA by itself, 45 bases read in frame from the first base.